Shown below are 4 T cell receptor beta chains from a single sample sequenced in a study of blood T cell repertoires in COVID-19. Using immunoSEQ multiplex PCR, the repertoire was profiled, and TCRdb retains in-frame clones only, with some absent. This table holds about 100,000 clones, about four fifths found once. Sequencing was carried out using peripheral blood. These TCRs come from a human donor in a cohort sampled during active COVID-19.

The rearrangement links TRBV28 to TRBJ2-7; D unresolved. Trimming removed 6 bases at V and 3 bases at J, with 6 bases between. The CDR3 spans 11 residues. CDR1 and CDR2 (germline): MDHEN, SYDVKM. The CDR3: CASSPNYEQYF. In DNA, the CDR3 is TGTGCCAGCAGCCCTAACTACGAGCAGTACTTC.

The V call is TRBV2, the J call TRBJ1-2; TRBD1 matches 9 bases. Losses at the gene ends were 5 bases for V and 5 bases for J; bases not matched to a gene: 6. The germline CDR1 and CDR2 sequences are SNHLY and FYNNEI. The CDR3 length is 14 residues. CDR3 in DNA: TGTGCCAGCAGTCCGGACAGGGGCTTTTATGGCTACACCTTC. Residues: CASSPDRGFYGYTF.

In this sample, this clone turned up a few times. The rearrangement links TRBV2 to TRBJ2-7; 10 bases map to TRBD1. V shed 11 bases, J shed 5 bases, and the junction held 6 bases outside the gene matches. Germline loops: CDR1 SNHLY, CDR2 FYNNEI. The CDR3 extends over 12 amino acids. The chain's CDR3 is CAGRDRGDEQYF. CDR3 nucleotide sequence: TGTGCCGGAAGGGACAGGGGCGACGAGCAGTACTTC.

V and J are TRBV5-6 and TRBJ2-5, with 11 bases that match TRBD2. V dropped 1 base and J dropped 4; count of bases not matched to a gene: 6. CDR3 size: 16 residues. Germline assignment: CDR1 SGHDT and CDR2 YYEEEE. CDR3 sequence: CASSLLAGGGTETQYF. In DNA form, the CDR3 reads TGTGCCAGCAGCTTGTTAGCGGGAGGGGGTACAGAGACCCAGTACTTC.